This T cell receptor beta chain originates from a study of shared clonotypes between healthy human individuals. The CDR3 is 13 residues long. The germline CDR1 and CDR2 sequences are SNHLY and FYNNEI. Trimming took 7 bases from V and 0 from J, leaving 7 bases between them. Researchers ran the assay at a deep level. Under the authors' procedure: Quality scores were absent from the junction-only immunoSEQ sequences, so filtering differed. The protocol was immunoSEQ multiplex PCR, while the TCRdb copy is restricted to in-frame clones and leaves out a portion. The V and J calls and clone size were taken over from that table, and D and trimming were inferred from the DNA. The repertoire holds 1,500,000 or so clones, with just under 99% as singletons.

Sample: naive CD4+ T cells sorted from blood. Subset described: CD45RA+ positively selected. J is TRBJ1-5 and V is TRBV2; D uncertain. The origin of this receptor is a man in his thirties or forties in good health. CDR3 bases: TGTGCCAGCATCCGGTATAGCAATCAGCCCCAGCATTTT. Encoded protein: CASIRYSNQPQHF.